This T cell receptor (beta chain) was identified during a study of blood T cell repertoires in COVID-19. Study as a whole: The samples span acute and convalescent COVID-19 from the United States, Italy and Spain. PBMCs, B-cell-depleted T cells, or T cells were the source of the cDNA or gDNA that made up the material.

Clones were read by immunoSEQ multiplex PCR, and TCRdb kept only the in-frame ones, dropping some. Of about 300,000 clones detected, about 90% appear once; the ten largest clones hold about 2%. Sequencing input: peripheral blood. The receptor was isolated from a man younger than 35 with active or convalescent COVID-19.

The CDR3 region has the DNA TGTGCCAGCTCACCAAACAGGGGGCTAGCCGAGCAGTACTTC. This codes for CASSPNRGLAEQYF. The chain links TRBV18 to TRBJ2-7; 9 bases agree with TRBD1. This CDR3 comprises 14 residues. The junction had 5 bases not matched to a gene; V was cut back by 2 bases and J by 6 bases. Germline CDR1 reads KGHSH; CDR2 reads LQKENI.